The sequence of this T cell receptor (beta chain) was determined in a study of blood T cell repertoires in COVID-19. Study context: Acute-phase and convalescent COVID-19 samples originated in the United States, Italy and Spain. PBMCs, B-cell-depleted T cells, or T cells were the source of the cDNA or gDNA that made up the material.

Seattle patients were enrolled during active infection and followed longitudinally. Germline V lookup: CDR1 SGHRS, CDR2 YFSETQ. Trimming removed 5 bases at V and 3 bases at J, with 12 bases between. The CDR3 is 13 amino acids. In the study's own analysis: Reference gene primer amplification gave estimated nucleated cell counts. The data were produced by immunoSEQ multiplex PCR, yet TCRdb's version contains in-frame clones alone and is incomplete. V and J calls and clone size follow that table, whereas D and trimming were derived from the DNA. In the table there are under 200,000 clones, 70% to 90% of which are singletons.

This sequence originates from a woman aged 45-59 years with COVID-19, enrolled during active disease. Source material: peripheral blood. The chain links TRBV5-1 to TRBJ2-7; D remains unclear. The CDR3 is CASRQPPGYEQYF. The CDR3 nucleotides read TGCGCCAGCAGACAGCCCCCCGGCTACGAGCAGTACTTC.